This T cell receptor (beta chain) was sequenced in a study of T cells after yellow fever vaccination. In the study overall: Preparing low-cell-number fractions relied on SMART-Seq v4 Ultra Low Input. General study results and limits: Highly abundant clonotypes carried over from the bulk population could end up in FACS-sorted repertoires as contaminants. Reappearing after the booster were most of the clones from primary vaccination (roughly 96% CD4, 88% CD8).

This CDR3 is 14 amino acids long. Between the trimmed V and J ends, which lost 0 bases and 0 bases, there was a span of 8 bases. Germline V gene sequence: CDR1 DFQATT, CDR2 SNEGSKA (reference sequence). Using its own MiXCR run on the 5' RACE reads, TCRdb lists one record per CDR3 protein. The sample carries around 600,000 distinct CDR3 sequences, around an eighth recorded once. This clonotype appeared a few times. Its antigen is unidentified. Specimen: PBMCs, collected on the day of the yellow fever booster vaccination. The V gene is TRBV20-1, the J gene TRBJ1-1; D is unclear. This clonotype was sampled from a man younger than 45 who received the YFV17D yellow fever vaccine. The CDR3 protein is CSARDGSMNTEAFF. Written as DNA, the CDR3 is TGCAGTGCTAGAGACGGGAGCATGAACACTGAAGCTTTCTTT.